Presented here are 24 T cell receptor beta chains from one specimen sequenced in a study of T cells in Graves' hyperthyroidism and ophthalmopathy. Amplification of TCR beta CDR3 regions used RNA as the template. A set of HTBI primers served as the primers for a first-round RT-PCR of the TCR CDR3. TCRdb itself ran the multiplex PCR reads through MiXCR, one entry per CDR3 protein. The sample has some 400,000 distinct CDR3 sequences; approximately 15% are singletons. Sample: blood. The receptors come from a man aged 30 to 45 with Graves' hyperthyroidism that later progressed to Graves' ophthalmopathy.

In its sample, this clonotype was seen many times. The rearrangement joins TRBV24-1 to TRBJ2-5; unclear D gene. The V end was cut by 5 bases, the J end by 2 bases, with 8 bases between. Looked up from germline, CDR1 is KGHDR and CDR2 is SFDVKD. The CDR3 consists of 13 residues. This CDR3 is CATSGFLQETQYF. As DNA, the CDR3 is TGTGCCACCAGTGGGTTTCTACAAGAGACCCAGTACTTC.

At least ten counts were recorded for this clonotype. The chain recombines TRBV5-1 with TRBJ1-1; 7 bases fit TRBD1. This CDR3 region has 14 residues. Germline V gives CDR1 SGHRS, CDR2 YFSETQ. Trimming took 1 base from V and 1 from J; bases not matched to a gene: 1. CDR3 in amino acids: CASSLNRGNTEAFF. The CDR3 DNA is TGCGCCAGCAGCTTGAACAGGGGGAACACTGAAGCTTTCTTT.

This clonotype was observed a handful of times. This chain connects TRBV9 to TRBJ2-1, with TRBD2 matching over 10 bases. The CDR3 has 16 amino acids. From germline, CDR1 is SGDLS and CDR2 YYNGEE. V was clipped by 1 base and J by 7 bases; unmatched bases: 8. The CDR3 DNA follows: TGTGCCAGCAGCGTAAGAGCGGGGGGGCCGGGGAATGAGCAGTTCTTC. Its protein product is CASSVRAGGPGNEQFF.

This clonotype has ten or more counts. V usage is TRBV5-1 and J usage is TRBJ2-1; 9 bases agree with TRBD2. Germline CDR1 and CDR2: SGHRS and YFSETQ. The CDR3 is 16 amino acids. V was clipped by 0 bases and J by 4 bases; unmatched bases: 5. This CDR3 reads CASSLEVAGVYNEQFF. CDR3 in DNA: TGCGCCAGCAGCTTGGAGGTAGCGGGGGTTTACAATGAGCAGTTCTTC.

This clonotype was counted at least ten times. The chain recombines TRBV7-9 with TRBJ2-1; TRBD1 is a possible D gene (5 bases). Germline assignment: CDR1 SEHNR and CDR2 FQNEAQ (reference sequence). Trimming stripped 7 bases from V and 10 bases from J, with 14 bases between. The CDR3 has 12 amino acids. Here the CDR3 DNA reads TGTGCCAGCAACCATCAAGGGGAAGAGCAGTTCTTC. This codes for CASNHQGEEQFF.

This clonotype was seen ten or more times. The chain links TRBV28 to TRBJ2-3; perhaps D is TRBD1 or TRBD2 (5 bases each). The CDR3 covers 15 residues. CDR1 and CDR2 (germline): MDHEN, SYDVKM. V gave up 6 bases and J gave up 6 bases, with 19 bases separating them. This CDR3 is CASSTPGRPEDTQYF. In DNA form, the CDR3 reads TGTGCCAGCAGCACTCCGGGACGTCCTGAGGATACGCAGTATTTT.

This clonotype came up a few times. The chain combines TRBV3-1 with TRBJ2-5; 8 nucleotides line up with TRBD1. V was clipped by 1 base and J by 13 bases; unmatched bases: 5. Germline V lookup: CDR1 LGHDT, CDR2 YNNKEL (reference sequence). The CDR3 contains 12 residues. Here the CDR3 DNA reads TGTGCCAGCAGCCAAGGAAGACAGGGGACGTACTTC. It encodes CASSQGRQGTYF.

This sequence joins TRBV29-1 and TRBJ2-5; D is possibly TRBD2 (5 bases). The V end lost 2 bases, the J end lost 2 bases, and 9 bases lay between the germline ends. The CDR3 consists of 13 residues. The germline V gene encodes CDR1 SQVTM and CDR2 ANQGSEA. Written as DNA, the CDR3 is TGCAGCGTTGAAACGGGGAGACAAGAGACCCAGTACTTC. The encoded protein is CSVETGRQETQYF.

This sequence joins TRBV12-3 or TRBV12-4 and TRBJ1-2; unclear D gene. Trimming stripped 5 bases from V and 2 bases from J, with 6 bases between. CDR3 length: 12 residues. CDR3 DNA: TGTGCCAGCAGTCCCTCGAACTATGGCTACACCTTC. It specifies CASSPSNYGYTF.

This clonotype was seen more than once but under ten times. CDR3 coding DNA: TGCAGTGTTAAAGACAGTCACCTCTACGAGCAGTACTTC. As protein: CSVKDSHLYEQYF. This chain joins TRBV20-1 and TRBJ2-7, with a weak D call TRBD1 (5 bases). Germline V gives CDR1 DFQATT, CDR2 SNEGSKA (reference sequence). The CDR3 is made up of 13 amino acids. The ends were cut back, 7 bases at V and 3 bases at J, with 16 bases in the middle.

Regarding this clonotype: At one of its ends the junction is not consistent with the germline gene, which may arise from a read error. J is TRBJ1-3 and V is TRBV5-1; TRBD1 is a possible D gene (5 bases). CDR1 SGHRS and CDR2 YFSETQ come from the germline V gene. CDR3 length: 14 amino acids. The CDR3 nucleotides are TGCGCCAACAGCCCAGGGACGGGTGGAAACACCATATATTTT. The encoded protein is CANSPGTGGNTIYF.

Written as DNA, the CDR3 is TGTGCCAGCAGTTACAACAGGGGCTCCTACGAGCAGTACTTC. This encodes CASSYNRGSYEQYF. The chain joins TRBV6-5 to TRBJ2-7; 7 nucleotides line up with TRBD1. Germline CDR1 MNHEY, CDR2 SVGAGI. The junction had 1 base not matched to a gene; V was cut back by 2 bases and J by 0 bases. The CDR3 has 14 residues.

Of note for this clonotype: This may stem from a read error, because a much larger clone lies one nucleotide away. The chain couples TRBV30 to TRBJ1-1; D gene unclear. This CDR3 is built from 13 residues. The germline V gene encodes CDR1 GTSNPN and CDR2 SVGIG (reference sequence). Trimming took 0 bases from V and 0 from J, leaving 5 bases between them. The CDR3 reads CAWSVWVNTEAFF. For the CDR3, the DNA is TGTGCCTGGAGTGTATGGGTGAACACTGAAGCTTTCTTT.

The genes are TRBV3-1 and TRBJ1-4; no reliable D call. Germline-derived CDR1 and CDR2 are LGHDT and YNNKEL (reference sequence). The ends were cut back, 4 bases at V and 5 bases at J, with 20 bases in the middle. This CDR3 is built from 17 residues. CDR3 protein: CASSPKIYRTQNEKLFF. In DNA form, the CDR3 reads TGTGCCAGCAGCCCGAAAATATATCGGACCCAGAATGAAAAACTGTTTTTT. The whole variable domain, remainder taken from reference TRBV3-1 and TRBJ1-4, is DTAVSQTPKYLVTQMGNDKSIKCEQNLGHDTMYWYKQDSKKFLKIMFSYNNKELIINETVPNRFSPKSPDKAHLNLHINSLELGDSAVYFCASSPKIYRTQNEKLFFGSGTQLSVL.

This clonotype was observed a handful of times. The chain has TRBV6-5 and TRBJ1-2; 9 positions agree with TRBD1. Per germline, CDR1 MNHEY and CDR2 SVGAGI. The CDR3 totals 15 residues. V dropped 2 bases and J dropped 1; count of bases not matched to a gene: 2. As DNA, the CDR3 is TGTGCCAGCAGTTACGGACAGGGGTTTAACTATGGCTACACCTTC. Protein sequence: CASSYGQGFNYGYTF.

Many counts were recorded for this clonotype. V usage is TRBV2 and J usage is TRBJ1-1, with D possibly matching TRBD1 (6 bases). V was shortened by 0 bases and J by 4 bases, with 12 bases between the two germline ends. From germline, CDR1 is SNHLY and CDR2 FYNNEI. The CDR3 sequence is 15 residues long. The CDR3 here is CASSEASRGVTEAFF. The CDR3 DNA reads TGTGCCAGCAGTGAAGCGAGCAGGGGCGTCACTGAAGCTTTCTTT.

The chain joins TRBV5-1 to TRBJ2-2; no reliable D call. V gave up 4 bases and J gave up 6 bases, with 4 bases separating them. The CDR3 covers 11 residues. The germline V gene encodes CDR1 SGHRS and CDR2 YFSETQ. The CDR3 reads CASSDAGELFF. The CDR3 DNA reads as TGCGCCAGCAGCGACGCCGGGGAGCTGTTTTTT.

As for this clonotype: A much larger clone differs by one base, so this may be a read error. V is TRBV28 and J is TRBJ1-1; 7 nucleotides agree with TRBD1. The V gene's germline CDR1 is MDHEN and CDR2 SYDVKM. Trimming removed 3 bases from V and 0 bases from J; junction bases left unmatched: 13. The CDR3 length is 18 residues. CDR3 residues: CASSFYASTGQMNTEAFF. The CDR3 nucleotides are TGTGCCAGCAGTTTTTATGCCTCCACGGGACAGATGAACACTGAAGCTTTCTTT.

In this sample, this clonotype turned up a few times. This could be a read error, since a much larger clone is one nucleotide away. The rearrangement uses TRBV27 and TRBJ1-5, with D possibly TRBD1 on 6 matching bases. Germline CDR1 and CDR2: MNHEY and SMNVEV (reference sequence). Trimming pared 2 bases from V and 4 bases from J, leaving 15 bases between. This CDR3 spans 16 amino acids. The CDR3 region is CASSLGGPLLNQPQHF. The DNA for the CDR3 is TGTGCCAGCAGTTTAGGGGGGCCCCTTTTAAATCAGCCCCAGCATTTT.

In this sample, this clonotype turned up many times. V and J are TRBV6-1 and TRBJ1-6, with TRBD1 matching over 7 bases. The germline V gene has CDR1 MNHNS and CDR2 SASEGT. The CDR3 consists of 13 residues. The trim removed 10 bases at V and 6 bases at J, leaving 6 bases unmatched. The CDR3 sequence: CATGTDSNSPLHF. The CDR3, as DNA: TGTGCCACGGGGACAGATTCTAATTCACCCCTCCACTTT.

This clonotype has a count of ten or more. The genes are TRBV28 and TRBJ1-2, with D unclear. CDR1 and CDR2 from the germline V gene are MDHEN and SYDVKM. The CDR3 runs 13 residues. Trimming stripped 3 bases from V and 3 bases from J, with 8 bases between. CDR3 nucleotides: TGTGCCAGCAGTTTTAGGTGGGACTATGGCTACACCTTC. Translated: CASSFRWDYGYTF.

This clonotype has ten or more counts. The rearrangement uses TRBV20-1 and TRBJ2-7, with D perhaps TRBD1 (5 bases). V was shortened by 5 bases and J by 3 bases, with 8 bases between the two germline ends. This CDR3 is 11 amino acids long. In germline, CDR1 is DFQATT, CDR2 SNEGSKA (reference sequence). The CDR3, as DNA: TGCAGTGCTGATGACAGCTACGAGCAGTACTTC. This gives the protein CSADDSYEQYF.

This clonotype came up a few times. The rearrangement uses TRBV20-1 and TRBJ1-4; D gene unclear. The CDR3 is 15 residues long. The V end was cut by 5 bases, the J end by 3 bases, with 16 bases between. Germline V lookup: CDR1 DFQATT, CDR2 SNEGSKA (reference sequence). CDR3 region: CSARNAGTANEKLFF. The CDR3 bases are TGCAGTGCTCGGAACGCAGGAACAGCTAATGAAAAACTGTTTTTT.

Written as DNA, the CDR3 is TGTGCCAGCAGCGTAGGATCGGGACTATACACGCAGTATTTT. It yields the protein CASSVGSGLYTQYF. V usage is TRBV9 and J usage is TRBJ2-3, with 7 bases aligning to TRBD2. The CDR3 has 14 amino acids. After removal of 0 bases from V and 9 bases from J, the junction contained 7 bases not matched to a gene. Germline lookup yields CDR1 SGDLS and CDR2 YYNGEE.